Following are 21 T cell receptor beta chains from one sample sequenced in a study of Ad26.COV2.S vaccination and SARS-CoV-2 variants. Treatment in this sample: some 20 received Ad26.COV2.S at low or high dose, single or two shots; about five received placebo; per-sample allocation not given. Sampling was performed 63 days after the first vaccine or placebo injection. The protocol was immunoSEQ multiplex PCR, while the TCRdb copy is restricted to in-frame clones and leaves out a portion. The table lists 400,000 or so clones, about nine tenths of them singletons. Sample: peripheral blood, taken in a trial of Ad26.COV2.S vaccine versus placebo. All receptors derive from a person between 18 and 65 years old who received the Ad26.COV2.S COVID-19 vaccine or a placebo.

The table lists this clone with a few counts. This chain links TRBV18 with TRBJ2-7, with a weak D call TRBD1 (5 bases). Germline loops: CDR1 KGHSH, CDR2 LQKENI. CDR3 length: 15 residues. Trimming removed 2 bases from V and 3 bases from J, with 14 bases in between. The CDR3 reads CASSPITGTRYEQYF. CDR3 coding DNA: TGTGCCAGCTCACCAATAACAGGAACCCGCTACGAGCAGTACTTC.

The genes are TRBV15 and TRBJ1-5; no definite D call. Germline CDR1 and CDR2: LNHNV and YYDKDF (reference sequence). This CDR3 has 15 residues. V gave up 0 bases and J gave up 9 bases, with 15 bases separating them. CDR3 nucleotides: TGTGCCACCAGCAGAGATCAAGCACCCCAATGGCCCCAGCATTTT. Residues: CATSRDQAPQWPQHF.

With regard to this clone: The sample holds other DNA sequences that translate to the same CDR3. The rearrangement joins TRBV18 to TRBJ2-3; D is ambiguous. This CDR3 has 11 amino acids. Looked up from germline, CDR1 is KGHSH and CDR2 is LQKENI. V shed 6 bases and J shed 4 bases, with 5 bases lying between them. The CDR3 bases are TGTGCCAGCTCTCCGTCAGATACGCAGTATTTT. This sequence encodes CASSPSDTQYF.

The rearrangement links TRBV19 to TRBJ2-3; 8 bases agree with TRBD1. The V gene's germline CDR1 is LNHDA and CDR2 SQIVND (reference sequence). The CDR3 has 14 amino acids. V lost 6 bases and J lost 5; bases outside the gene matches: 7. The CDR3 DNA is TGTGCCAGTAGCACAACAGGGGGTGGAGATACGCAGTATTTT. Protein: CASSTTGGGDTQYF.

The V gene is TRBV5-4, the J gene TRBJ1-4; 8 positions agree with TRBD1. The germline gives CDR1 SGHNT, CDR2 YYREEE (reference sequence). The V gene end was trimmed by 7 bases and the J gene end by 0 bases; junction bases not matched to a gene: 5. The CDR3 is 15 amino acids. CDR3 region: CASGTGLATNEKLFF. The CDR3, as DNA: TGTGCCAGCGGGACAGGCCTAGCAACTAATGAAAAACTGTTTTTT.

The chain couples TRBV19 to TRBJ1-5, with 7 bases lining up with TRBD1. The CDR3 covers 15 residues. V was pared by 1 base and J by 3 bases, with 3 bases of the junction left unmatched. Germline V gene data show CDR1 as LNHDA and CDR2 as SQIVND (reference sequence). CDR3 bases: TGTGCCAGTAGTATAGGACAGGGTGTCAATCAGCCCCAGCATTTT. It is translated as CASSIGQGVNQPQHF.

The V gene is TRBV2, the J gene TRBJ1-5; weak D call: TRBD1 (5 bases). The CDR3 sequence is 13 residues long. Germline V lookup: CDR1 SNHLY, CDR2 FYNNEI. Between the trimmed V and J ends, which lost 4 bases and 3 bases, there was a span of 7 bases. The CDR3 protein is CASSAGNNQPQHF. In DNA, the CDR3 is TGTGCCAGCAGTGCAGGGAACAATCAGCCCCAGCATTTT.

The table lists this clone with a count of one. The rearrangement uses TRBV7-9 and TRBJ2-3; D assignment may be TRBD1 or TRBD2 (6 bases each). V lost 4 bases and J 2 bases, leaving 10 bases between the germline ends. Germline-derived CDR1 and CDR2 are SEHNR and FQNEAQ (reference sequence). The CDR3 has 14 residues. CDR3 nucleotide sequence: TGTGCCAGCAGCTGGGGGGCCACCACAGATACGCAGTATTTT. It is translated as CASSWGATTDTQYF.

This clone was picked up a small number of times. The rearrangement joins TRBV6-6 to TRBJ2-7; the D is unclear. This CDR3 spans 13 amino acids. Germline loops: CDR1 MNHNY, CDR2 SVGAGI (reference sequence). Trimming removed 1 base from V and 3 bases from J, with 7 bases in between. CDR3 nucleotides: TGTGCCAGCAGTTACTGGGTCAACTACGAGCAGTACTTC. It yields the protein CASSYWVNYEQYF.

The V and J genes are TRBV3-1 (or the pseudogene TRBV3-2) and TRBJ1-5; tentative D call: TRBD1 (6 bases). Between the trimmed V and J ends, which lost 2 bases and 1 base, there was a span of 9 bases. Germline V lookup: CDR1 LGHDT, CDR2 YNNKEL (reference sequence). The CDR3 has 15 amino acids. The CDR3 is CASSQNTGSNQPQHF. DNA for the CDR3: TGTGCCAGCAGCCAAAATACAGGGAGCAATCAGCCCCAGCATTTT.

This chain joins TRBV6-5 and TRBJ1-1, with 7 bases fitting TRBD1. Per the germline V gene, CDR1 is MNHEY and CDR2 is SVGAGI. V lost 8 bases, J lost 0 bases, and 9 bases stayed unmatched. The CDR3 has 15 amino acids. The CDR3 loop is CASQTDRDMNTEAFF. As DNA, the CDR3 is TGTGCCAGCCAGACCGACAGGGATATGAACACTGAAGCTTTCTTT.

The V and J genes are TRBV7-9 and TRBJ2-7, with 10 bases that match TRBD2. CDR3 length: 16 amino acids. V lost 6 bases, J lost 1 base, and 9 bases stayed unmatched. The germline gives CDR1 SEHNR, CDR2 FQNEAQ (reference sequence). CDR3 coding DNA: TGTGCCAGCAGTTACCTTAGCGGGGGGCAATCCTACGAGCAGTACTTC. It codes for CASSYLSGGQSYEQYF.

The CDR3 here is CATSREQGVSFFSNEKLFF. CDR3 DNA: TGTGCCACCAGCAGAGAACAGGGGGTATCGTTCTTTTCTAATGAAAAACTGTTTTTT. The rearrangement joins TRBV15 to TRBJ1-4, with TRBD1 matching over 8 bases. CDR1 is LNHNV, CDR2 YYDKDF, per germline (reference sequence). The trim removed 0 bases at V and 3 bases at J, leaving 12 bases unmatched. This CDR3 spans 19 amino acids.

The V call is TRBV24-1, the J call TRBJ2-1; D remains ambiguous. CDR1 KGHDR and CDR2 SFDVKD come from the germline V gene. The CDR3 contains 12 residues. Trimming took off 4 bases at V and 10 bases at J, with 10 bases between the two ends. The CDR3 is CATSDSNQEQFF. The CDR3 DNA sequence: TGTGCCACCAGTGACAGCAACCAAGAGCAGTTCTTC.

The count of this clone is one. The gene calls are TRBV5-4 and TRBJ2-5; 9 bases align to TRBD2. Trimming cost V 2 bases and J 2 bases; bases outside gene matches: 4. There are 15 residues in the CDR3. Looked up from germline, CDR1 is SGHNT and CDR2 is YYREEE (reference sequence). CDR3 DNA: TGTGCCAGCAGCTTAAGTGCGGGGGGGCAAGAGACCCAGTACTTC. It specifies CASSLSAGGQETQYF.

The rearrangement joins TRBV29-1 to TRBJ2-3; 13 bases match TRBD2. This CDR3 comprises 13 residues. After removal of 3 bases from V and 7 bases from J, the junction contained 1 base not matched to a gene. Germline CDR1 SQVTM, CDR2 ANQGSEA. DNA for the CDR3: TGCAGCGTTGACGGGACTAGCGGGAATACGCAGTATTTT. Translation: CSVDGTSGNTQYF.

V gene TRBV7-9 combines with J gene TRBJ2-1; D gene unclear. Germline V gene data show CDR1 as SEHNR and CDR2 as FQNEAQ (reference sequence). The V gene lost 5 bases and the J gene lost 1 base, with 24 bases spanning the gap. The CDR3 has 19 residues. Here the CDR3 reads CASSHWRRTRFPSYNEQFF. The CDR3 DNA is TGTGCCAGCAGCCACTGGCGTCGGACCCGATTTCCTTCCTACAATGAGCAGTTCTTC.

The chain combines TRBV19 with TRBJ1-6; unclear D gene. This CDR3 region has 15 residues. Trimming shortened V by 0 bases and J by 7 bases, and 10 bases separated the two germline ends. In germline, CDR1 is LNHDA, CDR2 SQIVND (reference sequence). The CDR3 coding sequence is TGTGCCAGTAGTATAGATCTTCTAACGAATTCACCCCTCCACTTT. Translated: CASSIDLLTNSPLHF.

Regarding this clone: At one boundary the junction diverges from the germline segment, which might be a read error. In nucleotides, the CDR3 is TGTGCCAGCGGCTTGGCGGGGGTAACCTACGAGCAGTACTTC. Amino acids: CASGLAGVTYEQYF. The chain couples TRBV7-9 to TRBJ2-7; 7 bases line up with TRBD2. The CDR3 totals 14 residues. Germline V CDR1 and CDR2: SEHNR, FQNEAQ (reference sequence).

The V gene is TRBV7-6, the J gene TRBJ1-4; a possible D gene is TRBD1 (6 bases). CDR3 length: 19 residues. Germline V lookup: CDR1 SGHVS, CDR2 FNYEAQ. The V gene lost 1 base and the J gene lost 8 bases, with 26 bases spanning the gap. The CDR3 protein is CASSLGTVNYGQPEEKLFF. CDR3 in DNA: TGTGCCAGCAGCTTAGGTACCGTAAATTACGGACAGCCCGAGGAAAAACTGTTTTTT.

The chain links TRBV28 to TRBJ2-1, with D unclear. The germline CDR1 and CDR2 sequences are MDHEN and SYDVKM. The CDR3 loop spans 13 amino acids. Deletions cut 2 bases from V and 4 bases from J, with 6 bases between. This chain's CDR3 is CASSLGNYNEQFF. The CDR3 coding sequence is TGTGCCAGCAGTTTAGGAAATTACAATGAGCAGTTCTTC.